This section outlines one T cell receptor beta chain sequence together with its context. This specimen belongs to a study of T cells in Graves' hyperthyroidism and ophthalmopathy. The investigators amplified TCR beta CDR3 regions from RNA transcripts. The HTBI primer set served for first-round RT-PCR of the TCR CDR3. TCRdb re-derived calls from the multiplex PCR reads in MiXCR, one entry per CDR3 protein. The sample holds about 530,000 distinct CDR3 sequences; approximately 17% are singletons and the top ten take 17%. V was trimmed by 3 bases and J by 3 bases, leaving 23 bases between them. The CDR3 runs to 18 residues. Germline CDR1 and CDR2: MNHEY and SMNVEV (reference sequence).

This receptor was obtained from a woman between 18 and 29 years old with Graves' ophthalmopathy. The V call is TRBV27, the J call TRBJ1-1, with D uncertain. The sample comprised blood. The CDR3 DNA follows: TGTGCCAGCAGTTTTACCGGGCGCGGGGTGGGGAGGGACACTGAAGCTTTCTTT. Translated, it gives CASSFTGRGVGRDTEAFF.